Listed below are T cell receptor beta chains from one sample, sequenced in a study of prognosis after radiotherapy for stage I lung cancer. TCRdb passed the multiplex PCR reads through MiXCR, listing each CDR3 protein once. The sample lists 25,000 to 35,000 distinct CDR3 sequences; 40% to 50% were seen once. Source: PBMCs, taken before or after stereotactic body radiation therapy (not recorded which). The receptors derive from a donor aged 50 or older with non-small cell lung cancer. Both conserved end residues are part of each CDR3. The D gene is left open where the match is weak. Only part of the rows carry a size: once, few, many, or a class if the clone is expanded.

v_gene,abundance,j_gene,d_gene,CDR3aa,CDR3nt
TRBV28,-,TRBJ2-3,-,CAGGTSSTDTQYF,TGTGCCGGTGGGACATCTAGCACAGATACGCAGTATTTT
TRBV30,-,TRBJ2-7,-,CAWSAGYGRYF,TGTGCCTGGAGCGCCGGCTACGGGCGGTACTTC
TRBV27,medium-sized,TRBJ1-1,-,CASKEGGSTEAFF,TGTGCCAGCAAGGAAGGAGGGTCAACTGAAGCTTTCTTT
TRBV27,-,TRBJ2-7,TRBD1,CASSLSRDSRGDQYF,TGTGCCAGCAGTTTATCTAGGGACAGCAGGGGCGATCAGTACTTC
TRBV29-1,many,TRBJ2-3,TRBD1,CSATGQGGADTQYF,TGCAGCGCGACGGGACAGGGGGGGGCAGATACGCAGTATTTT
TRBV19,-,TRBJ1-1,TRBD1,CASSTDRDYTEAFF,TGTGCCAGTAGTACCGACAGGGACTACACTGAAGCTTTCTTT
TRBV20-1,medium-sized,TRBJ2-1,-,CSARETAATF,TGCAGTGCTAGAGAGACGGCGGCTACTTTC
TRBV25-1,few,TRBJ1-6,-,CANRSPTGNNSPLHF,TGTGCCAACAGGTCCCCCACAGGAAACAATTCACCCCTCCACTTT
TRBV7-9,many,TRBJ1-4,-,CASSLGYATNEKLFF,TGTGCCAGCAGCTTGGGGTACGCAACTAATGAAAAACTGTTTTTT
TRBV6-1,-,TRBJ1-5,-,CASGGLGRSNHPQHF,TGTGCCAGCGGTGGGTTGGGGAGGAGCAATCATCCCCAGCATTTT
TRBV7-2,-,TRBJ2-7,TRBD2,CASSSAPGGGSYEQYF,TGTGCCAGCAGCTCCGCTCCGGGGGGGGGGAGCTACGAGCAGTACTTC
TRBV19,many,TRBJ1-5,TRBD1,CASRDWTGSNQPQHF,TGTGCCAGTAGGGATTGGACAGGCAGCAATCAGCCCCAGCATTTT
TRBV3-1,many,TRBJ2-1,-,CASSQARNEQFF,TGTGCCAGCAGCCAAGCTAGGAATGAGCAGTTCTTC
TRBV20-1,-,TRBJ2-5,TRBD2,CSAGGTSGRETQYF,TGCAGTGCCGGCGGGACTAGCGGGCGAGAGACCCAGTACTTC
TRBV5-1,many,TRBJ2-7,TRBD1,CASSQQGAKGYEQYF,TGCGCCAGCAGCCAACAGGGGGCGAAAGGGTACGAGCAGTACTTC
TRBV20-1,-,TRBJ2-3,-,CSARNMDTQYF,TGCAGTGCTAGGAACATGGATACGCAGTATTTT
TRBV7-9,many,TRBJ1-2,-,CASGGWLLEGYTF,TGTGCCAGCGGCGGTTGGTTGCTGGAAGGCTACACCTTC
TRBV28,many,TRBJ2-6,-,CAATGRAAGANVLTF,TGTGCCGCGACAGGGAGGGCGGCTGGGGCCAACGTCCTGACTTTC
TRBV2,few,TRBJ1-2,-,CASSEGMDEGYGYTF,TGTGCCAGCAGTGAAGGTATGGACGAGGGCTATGGCTACACCTTC
TRBV6-5,many,TRBJ1-5,-,CASSYSRGYQPQHF,TGTGCCAGCAGTTACTCGAGGGGGTATCAGCCCCAGCATTTT
TRBV2,many,TRBJ2-3,-,CASSGGTRATDTQYF,TGTGCCAGCAGTGGTGGGACGAGGGCTACAGATACGCAGTATTTT
TRBV29-1,many,TRBJ2-2,-,CSVEVSANTGELFF,TGCAGCGTTGAAGTTAGCGCGAACACCGGGGAGCTGTTTTTT
TRBV28,many,TRBJ2-5,TRBD1,CASSLRGRVETQYF,TGTGCCAGCAGTTTAAGGGGGCGGGTAGAGACCCAGTACTTC
TRBV28,-,TRBJ2-7,-,CASSFSPLDWGSYEQYF,TGTGCCAGCAGTTTCTCCCCACTAGACTGGGGCTCCTACGAGCAGTACTTC
TRBV27,once,TRBJ2-7,TRBD1,CASSFGTGTYEQYF,TGTGCCAGCAGTTTTGGGACAGGGACCTACGAGCAGTACTTC
TRBV4-2,many,TRBJ2-1,TRBD2,CASSLRAMPTSGDNEQFF,TGTGCCAGCAGCCTTCGCGCGATGCCGACTAGCGGGGACAATGAGCAGTTCTTC
TRBV5-1,once,TRBJ1-5,-,CASSDTGYNSPQHF,TGCGCCAGCAGCGATACAGGTTATAATTCGCCCCAGCATTTT
TRBV24-1,many,TRBJ2-3,-,CATSDFGRGDTQYF,TGTGCCACCAGTGATTTCGGCAGGGGCGATACGCAGTATTTT
TRBV29-1,many,TRBJ2-7,-,CSVGVRDGLIYEQYF,TGCAGCGTGGGAGTCCGGGACGGCTTAATCTACGAGCAGTACTTC
TRBV12-3/TRBV12-4,-,TRBJ1-6,-,CSSSWDLSSPLHF,TGTTCCAGCAGTTGGGACTTGAGTTCACCCCTCCACTTT
TRBV3-1,-,TRBJ1-6,-,CASSQGGKNSRLHF,TGTGCCAGCAGCCAAGGGGGAAAAAATTCACGCCTCCACTTT
TRBV6-4,medium-sized,TRBJ2-2,-,CASYQQGLSGELFF,TGTGCCAGCTACCAGCAGGGTTTGTCTGGGGAGCTGTTTTTT
TRBV7-2,-,TRBJ1-3,TRBD1,CASSPRTGPNYGNTIYF,TGTGCAAGCAGCCCGCGGACAGGGCCGAACTATGGAAACACCATATATTTT
TRBV19,many,TRBJ1-5,-,CASSKGRQPQHF,TGTGCCAGTAGTAAAGGGCGCCAGCCCCAGCATTTT
TRBV2,-,TRBJ2-2,TRBD2,CASRGLAGVVGELFF,TGTGCCAGCAGGGGACTAGCGGGAGTGGTCGGGGAGCTGTTTTTT
TRBV5-1,medium-sized,TRBJ2-1,TRBD1,CASSPGTADYNEQFF,TGCGCCAGCAGCCCCGGGACAGCGGACTACAATGAGCAGTTCTTC
TRBV10-3,many,TRBJ1-2,-,CAISESDKRLGGYTF,TGTGCCATCAGTGAGTCGGACAAGCGGTTGGGTGGCTACACCTTC
TRBV27,many,TRBJ2-7,-,CASHWSRRNLYEQYF,TGTGCCAGCCATTGGAGTCGCAGGAACCTTTACGAGCAGTACTTC
TRBV12-3/TRBV12-4,many,TRBJ2-1,TRBD2,CASGTSGSYNEQFF,TGTGCCAGCGGTACTAGCGGATCTTACAATGAGCAGTTCTTC
TRBV10-2,-,TRBJ1-5,-,CASSEQGNQPQHF,TGCGCCAGCAGTGAGCAGGGCAATCAGCCCCAGCATTTT